The 28 T cell receptor beta chains below come from one sample, sequenced in a study of cytomegalovirus exposure and HLA in healthy donors. The PCR ran on 60 Vbeta and 13 Jbeta primers. Only in-frame clones appear in the TCRdb table, and some are missing; sequencing was by immunoSEQ multiplex PCR. Of about 150,000 clones in the sample, 82% were seen once. Material for sequencing was PBMCs. The source of these receptors is a woman in her forties or fifties in good health and CMV-seropositive.

The rearrangement uses TRBV6-4 and TRBJ2-2; unclear D gene. The CDR3 sequence is 14 residues long. Germline CDR1 reads MRHNA; CDR2 reads SNTAGT. V gave up 0 bases and J gave up 8 bases, with 10 bases separating them. The CDR3 coding sequence is TGTGCCAGCAGTGACTCTTACTTGTCGGGGGAGCTGTTTTTT. Its translation is CASSDSYLSGELFF.

This clone has only one observation. The chain recombines TRBV7-2 with TRBJ1-2; 7 bases fit TRBD1. V lost 6 bases, J lost 7 bases, and 11 bases stayed unmatched. The CDR3 spans 14 residues. Looked up from germline, CDR1 is SGHTA and CDR2 is FQGNSA. The CDR3 DNA is TGTGCCAGCAGTCCGAACGACAGGGTACTTGGCTACACCTTC. It translates to CASSPNDRVLGYTF.

As for this clone: An end of the junction does not agree with germline; a read error may underlie this. V is TRBV7-9 and J is TRBJ2-1, with 9 positions matching TRBD2. The CDR3 covers 16 residues. Germline loops: CDR1 SEHNR, CDR2 FQNEAQ (reference sequence). In nucleotides, the CDR3 is TGTTCCAGCAGCCTACAATCCCTAGCGGGAAACGGTGAGCAGTTCTTC. It codes for CSSSLQSLAGNGEQFF.

J is TRBJ1-3 and V is TRBV7-9, with 8 bases aligning to TRBD1. Germline V gene sequence: CDR1 SEHNR, CDR2 FQNEAQ (reference sequence). The CDR3 has 14 amino acids. Trimming took 2 bases from V and 7 from J; bases not matched to a gene: 4. The CDR3 here is CASSLWTGTNTIYF. The CDR3 DNA reads TGTGCCAGCAGCTTATGGACAGGGACCAACACCATATATTTT.

This clone was seen only a few times. The chain joins TRBV9 to TRBJ2-3; D unclear. This CDR3 region has 14 residues. Looked up from germline, CDR1 is SGDLS and CDR2 is YYNGEE. Trimming pared 0 bases from V and 2 bases from J, leaving 7 bases between. As DNA, the CDR3 is TGTGCCAGCAGCGTAGAAGCTTTCACAGATACGCAGTATTTT. It yields the protein CASSVEAFTDTQYF.

Only one count was recorded for this clone. The chain recombines TRBV6-1 with TRBJ2-7; D is possibly TRBD1 (6 bases). V was clipped by 5 bases and J by 1 base, with 12 bases between them. Germline V lookup: CDR1 MNHNS, CDR2 SASEGT. The CDR3 spans 14 residues. CDR3: CASSSGERSYEQYF. DNA of the CDR3: TGTGCCAGCAGTTCAGGGGAGAGATCCTACGAGCAGTACTTC.

This clone was detected a few times. V gene TRBV9 combines with J gene TRBJ2-3, with a weak D call TRBD1 (7 bases). The CDR3 sequence is 18 residues long. Germline CDR1 is SGDLS and CDR2 is YYNGEE. V lost 4 bases, J lost 2 bases, and 23 bases lay in between. CDR3 sequence (DNA): TGTGCCAGCAGCTTGGAGGGGGCATTTTTCACTGCCACAGATACGCAGTATTTT. Translating it yields CASSLEGAFFTATDTQYF.

The chain uses TRBV7-2 and TRBJ2-3; TRBD1 aligns across 8 bases. Germline CDR1 and CDR2: SGHTA and FQGNSA. The CDR3 is 15 amino acids. Losses at the gene ends were 4 bases for V and 5 bases for J; bases not matched to a gene: 8. The DNA for the CDR3 is TGTGCCAGCAGCTCAACTCGACAGGGGAGAGATACGCAGTATTTT. As protein: CASSSTRQGRDTQYF.

Only one count was recorded for this clone. This rearrangement joins TRBV14 to TRBJ1-1, with D unresolved. Germline V lookup: CDR1 SGHDN, CDR2 FVKESK. Trimming cost V 4 bases and J 1 base, with 13 bases left between them. The CDR3 contains 15 residues. The CDR3, as DNA: TGTGCCAGCAGCCCAGCGGGGAGGCGGAACACTGAAGCTTTCTTT. It is translated as CASSPAGRRNTEAFF.

Only one count was recorded for this clone. This chain uses TRBV27 with TRBJ2-1; 14 bases fit TRBD2. This CDR3 is built from 15 residues. Germline V gene sequence: CDR1 MNHEY, CDR2 SMNVEV (reference sequence). The V and J ends lost 5 bases and 7 bases, in that order; junction bases with no gene match: 4. The CDR3 DNA follows: TGTGCCAGCAGTATTGGGACTAGCGGGGGAAATGAGCAGTTCTTC. It yields the protein CASSIGTSGGNEQFF.

The rearrangement uses TRBV4-3 and TRBJ2-7, with 9 bases aligning to TRBD2. The CDR3 runs 15 residues. V was pared by 4 bases and J by 7 bases, with 11 bases of the junction left unmatched. Germline lookup yields CDR1 LGHNA and CDR2 YSLEER. The CDR3 coding sequence is TGCGCCAGCAGCCTCTCACTAGCGGGCCCGGGAGAGCAGTACTTC. This sequence encodes CASSLSLAGPGEQYF.

This clone came up a few times. The rearrangement joins TRBV6-9 to TRBJ2-7; no clear D gene. There are 14 residues in the CDR3. Deletions cut 5 bases from V and 0 bases from J, with 11 bases between. Looked up from germline, CDR1 is MNHGY and CDR2 is SVAAGI. CDR3 DNA sequence: TGTGCCAGCAGTATTCGTAGGAGCTCCTACGAGCAGTACTTC. Its protein is CASSIRRSSYEQYF.

The V gene is TRBV7-2, the J gene TRBJ1-1; D is unclear. Looked up from germline, CDR1 is SGHTA and CDR2 is FQGNSA. This CDR3 has 13 residues. The V end was cut by 5 bases, the J end by 1 base, with 8 bases between. CDR3 in DNA: TGTGCCAGCAGCCCCGGTTGGAACACTGAAGCTTTCTTT. It specifies CASSPGWNTEAFF.

This rearrangement joins TRBV7-9 to TRBJ2-2, with 8 positions matching TRBD1. Germline trimming cut 6 bases from V and 7 bases from J; bases unmatched to any gene: 7. The CDR3 sequence is 14 residues long. CDR1 is SEHNR and CDR2 is FQNEAQ in the germline V gene (reference sequence). CDR3 residues: CASRLDRVGGELFF. DNA of the CDR3: TGTGCCAGCAGGTTGGACAGGGTCGGCGGGGAGCTGTTTTTT.

The rearrangement uses TRBV19 and TRBJ2-6; D gene uncertain. The CDR3 covers 15 residues. In germline, CDR1 is LNHDA, CDR2 SQIVND (reference sequence). V lost 3 bases and J lost 0, with 6 bases in between. The CDR3 loop is CASSIVSSGANVLTF. The CDR3 DNA reads TGTGCCAGTAGTATCGTCAGCTCTGGGGCCAACGTCCTGACTTTC.

The count of this clone is one. The chain is built from TRBV5-6 and TRBJ1-5, with 7 positions matching TRBD1. Trimming took 3 bases from V and 3 from J; bases not matched to a gene: 6. The CDR3 contains 15 residues. Germline CDR1 reads SGHDT; CDR2 reads YYEEEE. The CDR3 bases are TGTGCCAGCAGCTCCGGGACAGCCTACAATCAGCCCCAGCATTTT. Translating it yields CASSSGTAYNQPQHF.

The chain employs TRBV5-1 and TRBJ2-3; 8 nucleotides align to TRBD2. CDR1 is SGHRS and CDR2 is YFSETQ in the germline V gene. V lost 2 bases and J lost 6; bases outside the gene matches: 11. This CDR3 is built from 16 residues. The CDR3 protein is CASSFLAGLGGDTQYF. CDR3 bases: TGCGCCAGCAGCTTTCTAGCGGGCCTTGGGGGGGATACGCAGTATTTT.

The V call is TRBV9, the J call TRBJ1-1; no reliable D call. This CDR3 is built from 13 residues. Trimming left V 2 bases short and J 2 bases short, with 7 bases between. In germline, CDR1 is SGDLS, CDR2 YYNGEE. For the CDR3, the DNA is TGTGCCAGCAGCGTTCTAGGTAACACTGAAGCTTTCTTT. This gives the protein CASSVLGNTEAFF.

The sample holds one count of this clone. The chain carries TRBV6-1 and TRBJ1-2; 9 bases are a match to TRBD1. The length of the CDR3 is 15 residues. V shed 2 bases and J 4 bases; nucleotides not matched to a gene: 5. Germline values: CDR1 MNHNS, CDR2 SASEGT. The CDR3 sequence is CASSELGTGTYGYTF. CDR3 DNA sequence: TGTGCCAGCAGTGAATTGGGGACAGGGACCTATGGCTACACCTTC.

This sequence joins TRBV2 and TRBJ2-7; 8 nucleotides agree with TRBD2. The CDR3 length is 16 residues. Trimming at V came to 1 base and at J to 1 base, leaving 6 bases not matched to a gene. The germline gives CDR1 SNHLY, CDR2 FYNNEI. Here the CDR3 reads CASSEELRGVSYEQYF. CDR3 bases: TGTGCCAGCAGTGAAGAACTGCGGGGGGTGTCCTACGAGCAGTACTTC.

This clone was counted between two and nine times. The rearrangement uses TRBV2 and TRBJ1-1; a weak D match, TRBD1 (6 bases). V shed 1 base and J shed 1 base, with 13 bases lying between them. The CDR3 runs to 16 residues. Per the germline V gene, CDR1 is SNHLY and CDR2 is FYNNEI. This CDR3 reads CASSEGGGQRNTEAFF. The CDR3 DNA is TGTGCCAGCAGTGAAGGAGGGGGTCAGAGGAACACTGAAGCTTTCTTT.

This clone was seen more than once but under ten times. V gene TRBV12-5 combines with J gene TRBJ2-1, with D possibly being TRBD1 (5 bases). CDR3 length equals 20 residues. Germline CDR1 reads LGHNT; CDR2 reads FRNRAP. V was cut by 0 bases and J by 1 base, with 22 bases left in between. CDR3 nucleotides: TGTGCTAGTGGTTTGGTACTCTTCGGGTTGGGGCGGCGGTCCTACAATGAGCAGTTCTTC. Its protein is CASGLVLFGLGRRSYNEQFF.

This clone was counted only a few times. J is TRBJ2-7 and V is TRBV6-1, with 9 bases that match TRBD1. This CDR3 comprises 15 residues. Trimming at V came to 8 bases and at J to 6 bases, leaving 14 bases not matched to a gene. Looked up from germline, CDR1 is MNHNS and CDR2 is SASEGT. CDR3 amino acids: CASERPGTGRSEQYF. The DNA for the CDR3 is TGTGCCAGCGAGAGACCCGGGACAGGGCGAAGCGAGCAGTACTTC.

The chain uses TRBV5-4 and TRBJ2-7; D not resolved. This CDR3 spans 13 amino acids. V was shortened by 0 bases and J by 3 bases, with 7 bases between the two germline ends. Germline assignment: CDR1 SGHNT and CDR2 YYREEE (reference sequence). The DNA of the CDR3 is TGTGCCAGCAGCTTGGACAGCCTCTACGAGCAGTACTTC. Residues: CASSLDSLYEQYF.

This chain uses TRBV5-6 with TRBJ2-2, with TRBD2 matching 7 bases. This CDR3 is 19 amino acids long. The V and J ends lost 1 base and 4 bases, in that order; junction bases with no gene match: 16. The V gene's germline CDR1 is SGHDT and CDR2 YYEEEE. The CDR3 coding sequence is TGTGCCAGCAGCTTGCGGTCCAACCGGGACTACCCGGGCACCGGGGAGCTGTTTTTT. Residues: CASSLRSNRDYPGTGELFF. The full variable domain, with the rest looked up from reference TRBV5-6 and TRBJ2-2, is DAGVTQSPTHLIKTRGQQVTLRCSPKSGHDTVSWYQQALGQGPQFIFQYYEEEERQRGNFPDRFSGHQFPNYSSELNVNALLLGDSALYLCASSLRSNRDYPGTGELFFGEGSRLTVL.

The chain has TRBV5-1 and TRBJ2-3; 9 bases agree with TRBD1. The CDR3 sequence is 15 residues long. The trim removed 4 bases at V and 1 base at J, leaving 4 bases unmatched. CDR1 and CDR2 (germline): SGHRS, YFSETQ. The CDR3 bases are TGCGCCAGCAGCCCGACAGGGGGTGGCACAGATACGCAGTATTTT. It yields the protein CASSPTGGGTDTQYF.

The V gene is TRBV6-6, the J gene TRBJ1-6; weak D call: TRBD1 (5 bases). The CDR3 spans 16 residues. Germline lookup yields CDR1 MNHNY and CDR2 SVGAGI (reference sequence). Trimming cost V 8 bases and J 5 bases, with 19 bases left between them. Here the CDR3 reads CASVMRGTGDNSPLHF. The CDR3 nucleotides are TGTGCCAGCGTGATGAGAGGGACTGGGGATAATTCACCCCTCCACTTT.

V gene TRBV5-1 combines with J gene TRBJ1-2; 8 bases are a match to TRBD1. The CDR3 spans 14 residues. The junction had 5 bases not matched to a gene; V was cut back by 7 bases and J by 0 bases. The germline V gene has CDR1 SGHRS and CDR2 YFSETQ. The CDR3 protein is CASGTGETNYGYTF. The CDR3 DNA reads as TGCGCCAGCGGGACAGGAGAAACTAACTATGGCTACACCTTC.